This T cell receptor beta chain emerged from a study of response to subunit inactivated influenza vaccine. Germline-derived CDR1 and CDR2 are DFQATT and SNEGSKA (reference sequence). V was clipped by 3 bases and J by 4 bases; unmatched bases: 4. The CDR3 is made up of 15 amino acids. Study-wide results and limits: The authors put forward the suggestion that each seasonal influenza vaccination may bring in only a limited number of new T cells.

This clonotype was seen only a few times. Its antigen is undetermined. TCRdb called the RT-PCR reads again in MiXCR, with one record for every CDR3 protein. The table shows 860,000 or so distinct CDR3 sequences, with around 20% occurring only once. This chain connects TRBV20-1 to TRBJ2-1; 12 bases line up with TRBD2. This receptor was taken from a man aged 45-60 years who received an inactivated influenza vaccine. Source: PBMCs from blood, taken approximately 5 days after vaccination. The CDR3 DNA sequence: TGCAGTGCTAGGCAACTAGCGGGAGGTTACAATGAGCAGTTCTTC. Protein product: CSARQLAGGYNEQFF.